This entry lists 22 T cell receptor beta chains sequenced from one sample in a study of T cell responses to AZD1222 COVID-19 vaccine. The repertoire was sequenced with immunoSEQ multiplex PCR; TCRdb's copy has only in-frame clones and lacks some. This sample yields fewer than 120,000 clones, of which about 81% are seen a single time; 4% to 5% belongs to the top ten. The material was peripheral blood, obtained on day 0 of AZD1222 vaccination. These receptors came from an adult in good health.

This clone was seen ten or more times. J is TRBJ1-5 and V is TRBV19; the D is unclear. The germline gives CDR1 LNHDA, CDR2 SQIVND (reference sequence). V shed 7 bases and J shed 2 bases, with 12 bases lying between them. This CDR3 contains 14 residues. The CDR3 nucleotides read TGTGCCAGTAAGGAGCCCCGGGGCAATCAGCCCCAGCATTTT. Its translation is CASKEPRGNQPQHF.

The chain joins TRBV30 to TRBJ2-3; possibly TRBD2 for D (7 bases). Looked up from germline, CDR1 is GTSNPN and CDR2 is SVGIG (reference sequence). The CDR3 has 17 residues. V was shortened by 1 base and J by 7 bases, with 24 bases between the two germline ends. In DNA, the CDR3 is TGTGCCTGGAGTGCCAACTGGGGGGGGGCCGTTATGAATACGCAGTATTTT. It codes for CAWSANWGGAVMNTQYF.

The chain combines TRBV4-1 with TRBJ2-2; D assignment may be TRBD1 or TRBD2 (5 bases each). Germline-derived CDR1 and CDR2 are MGHRA and YSYEKL. The germline V and J ends were trimmed by 3 bases and 4 bases, with 15 bases remaining between them. The CDR3 has 16 amino acids. CDR3 DNA sequence: TGCGCCAGCAGCCAGAGGGGCCGGACAACCACCGGGGAGCTGTTTTTT. Its protein product is CASSQRGRTTTGELFF.

The rearrangement joins TRBV4-1 to TRBJ2-5, with 7 bases lining up with TRBD2. The V and J ends lost 0 bases and 4 bases, in that order; junction bases with no gene match: 8. Germline loops: CDR1 MGHRA, CDR2 YSYEKL. The length of the CDR3 is 16 residues. CDR3 loop: CASSQEGLAVGETQYF. In nucleotides, the CDR3 is TGCGCCAGCAGCCAAGAGGGCCTAGCGGTTGGAGAGACCCAGTACTTC.

DNA of the CDR3: TGTGCCAGTAGTATCACAGTTACGACTAATCAGCCCCAGCATTTT. This gives the protein CASSITVTTNQPQHF. The rearrangement joins TRBV19 to TRBJ1-5; D is unclear. With 3 bases removed from V and 4 bases from J, the gap between germline ends came to 13 bases. The CDR3 is 15 residues long. From germline, CDR1 is LNHDA and CDR2 SQIVND (reference sequence).

The chain carries TRBV27 and TRBJ1-6; D not resolved. The CDR3 consists of 13 residues. The V end was cut by 4 bases, the J end by 5 bases, with 6 bases between. The V gene's germline CDR1 is MNHEY and CDR2 SMNVEV (reference sequence). The CDR3 region is CASSSEDNSPLHF. The CDR3 coding sequence is TGTGCCAGCAGTTCGGAAGATAATTCACCCCTCCACTTT.

Points on this clone: The sample holds other DNA sequences that translate to the same CDR3. The chain has TRBV24-1 and TRBJ1-2, with TRBD1 matching 10 bases. The V gene's germline CDR1 is KGHDR and CDR2 SFDVKD. Trimming removed 5 bases from V and 5 bases from J; junction bases left unmatched: 4. There are 14 residues in the CDR3. The CDR3 region is CATSARQGAYGYTF. CDR3 in DNA: TGTGCCACCAGTGCGCGACAGGGGGCTTATGGCTACACCTTC.

The chain employs TRBV25-1 and TRBJ1-6; the D is unclear. Trimming pared 2 bases from V and 10 bases from J, leaving 12 bases between. The CDR3 loop spans 14 amino acids. Looked up from germline, CDR1 is MGHDK and CDR2 is SYGVNS. The CDR3 DNA follows: TGTGCCAGCAGTGAACCCGCTTATAGGTCACCCCTCCACTTT. As protein: CASSEPAYRSPLHF.

The gene calls are TRBV15 and TRBJ1-5; 10 bases agree with TRBD1. V shed 0 bases, J shed 6 bases, and the junction held 11 bases outside the gene matches. CDR3 length: 18 amino acids. In germline, CDR1 is LNHNV, CDR2 YYDKDF (reference sequence). CDR3 residues: CATSRDGTGTGVSQPQHF. CDR3 nucleotides: TGTGCCACCAGCAGAGATGGGACCGGGACAGGGGTAAGTCAGCCCCAGCATTTT.

The V and J genes are TRBV11-2 and TRBJ2-3; no clear D. Between the trimmed V and J ends, which lost 0 bases and 2 bases, there was a span of 9 bases. Germline CDR1 and CDR2: SGHAT and FQNNGV. This CDR3 spans 15 amino acids. The CDR3 region is CASSLERGVTDTQYF. The CDR3 DNA follows: TGTGCCAGCAGCTTAGAGAGAGGAGTCACAGATACGCAGTATTTT.

The V gene is TRBV12-3 or TRBV12-4, the J gene TRBJ2-1; D not resolved. Trimming left V 5 bases short and J 9 bases short, with 14 bases between. CDR3 length: 13 amino acids. The CDR3 DNA reads as TGTGCCAGCAGTCCCCCCTCTGGTACTGAGCAGTTCTTC. Translating it yields CASSPPSGTEQFF.

The V call is TRBV21-1, the J call TRBJ2-3; TRBD2 is the table's D call and was not checked against the DNA. TRBV21-1 corresponds to a pseudogene. The CDR3 extends over 20 amino acids. The CDR3 nucleotides read TGTGCCAGCAGGGGACTAGCGGGCGGAGAGGCGGAGAGCAGGGCAGATACGCAGTATTTT. Translation: CASRGLAGGEAESRADTQYF.

This clone came up a few times. In the same sample, other DNA sequences code for this CDR3. J is TRBJ1-1 and V is TRBV28; D is undetermined. Germline CDR1 is MDHEN and CDR2 is SYDVKM. Trimming took 2 bases from V and 3 from J, leaving 10 bases between them. There are 14 residues in the CDR3. In DNA, the CDR3 is TGTGCCAGCAGTTTAGGAGGCGTAGACACTGAAGCTTTCTTT. Encoded protein: CASSLGGVDTEAFF.

This sequence joins TRBV30 and TRBJ1-1, with D maybe TRBD1 (5 bases). The CDR3 extends over 13 amino acids. Deletions cut 2 bases from V and 6 bases from J, with 13 bases between. CDR1 is GTSNPN, CDR2 SVGIG, per germline (reference sequence). For the CDR3, the DNA is TGTGCCTGGAGTAGGGGTCTAAACCCTGAAGCTTTCTTT. This sequence encodes CAWSRGLNPEAFF. Supplemented by reference TRBV30 and TRBJ1-1, the full variable domain reads SQTIHQWPATLVQPVGSPLSLECTVEGTSNPNLYWYRQAAGRGLQLLFYSVGIGQISSEVPQNLSASRPQDRQFILSSKKLLLSDSGFYLCAWSRGLNPEAFFGQGTRLTVV.

This sequence joins TRBV7-9 and TRBJ1-3; D is unresolved. This CDR3 has 12 amino acids. Germline lookup yields CDR1 SEHNR and CDR2 FQNEAQ (reference sequence). Trimming cost V 5 bases and J 3 bases, with 5 bases left between them. This CDR3 reads CASSTLGNTIYF. CDR3 DNA sequence: TGTGCCAGCAGCACGCTTGGAAACACCATATATTTT.

This clone was seen only a few times. DNA for the CDR3: TGTGCCAGCAGCCAGACCAGGGGACGGAACACTGAAGCTTTCTTT. Protein sequence: CASSQTRGRNTEAFF. The rearrangement links TRBV5-8 to TRBJ1-1, with D possibly TRBD1 on 6 matching bases. This CDR3 spans 15 amino acids. Between the trimmed V and J ends, which lost 4 bases and 1 base, there was a span of 14 bases. In germline, CDR1 is SGHTS, CDR2 YDEGEE.

As for this clone: This sample includes further DNA sequences coding for the same CDR3. The chain uses TRBV30 and TRBJ2-5; D is perhaps TRBD1 or TRBD2 (5 bases each). Germline CDR1 and CDR2: GTSNPN and SVGIG (reference sequence). The CDR3 spans 12 residues. Trimming cost V 2 bases and J 5 bases, with 9 bases left between them. This CDR3 reads CAWSLGEETQYF. CDR3 nucleotides: TGTGCCTGGAGTTTAGGGGAGGAGACCCAGTACTTC.

This clone was detected only a few times. The chain recombines TRBV10-3 with TRBJ1-1; possible D gene TRBD1, 6 bases. The V end lost 3 bases, the J end lost 8 bases, and 13 bases lay between the germline ends. Germline V gene sequence: CDR1 ENHRY, CDR2 SYGVKD. This CDR3 spans 13 amino acids. CDR3 protein: CAISELTGGEAFF. DNA for the CDR3: TGTGCCATCAGTGAACTCACGGGGGGCGAAGCTTTCTTT.

The J gene is TRBJ1-2, the V gene TRBV5-1, with 10 positions matching TRBD1. The germline V gene has CDR1 SGHRS and CDR2 YFSETQ. The CDR3 totals 15 residues. V was pared by 4 bases and J by 4 bases, with 7 bases of the junction left unmatched. The CDR3 nucleotides read TGCGCCAGCAGCCTAATGACAGGGGGCAGCTATGGCTACACCTTC. Translation gives CASSLMTGGSYGYTF.

The chain couples TRBV19 to TRBJ2-6, with TRBD1 matching over 7 bases. The V and J ends lost 4 bases and 4 bases, in that order; junction bases with no gene match: 7. The germline V gene encodes CDR1 LNHDA and CDR2 SQIVND (reference sequence). This CDR3 is built from 16 residues. The CDR3 DNA reads as TGTGCCAGTAGTAGACAGGGTTCAGGCGGGGCCAACGTCCTGACTTTC. Protein: CASSRQGSGGANVLTF.

There are a few counts of this clone. This chain links TRBV18 with TRBJ2-1; 8 nucleotides align to TRBD1. The CDR3 has 15 amino acids. Germline loops: CDR1 KGHSH, CDR2 LQKENI. With 3 bases clipped from V and 2 bases from J, the junction kept 3 bases outside the gene matches. CDR3 amino acids: CASSPGTGAYNEQFF. As DNA, the CDR3 is TGTGCCAGCTCACCCGGGACAGGAGCCTACAATGAGCAGTTCTTC.

This clone was observed a few times. V and J are TRBV2 and TRBJ1-5; the match to TRBD1 covers 8 bases. Per the germline V gene, CDR1 is SNHLY and CDR2 is FYNNEI. The CDR3 totals 15 residues. The V segment lost 6 bases and the J segment 3 bases; nucleotides outside the gene matches: 7. The CDR3, as DNA: TGTGCCAGCAGCCCCAGGGGGCAATTCAATCAGCCCCAGCATTTT. This codes for CASSPRGQFNQPQHF. Variable domain in full (rest from reference TRBV2 and TRBJ1-5): EPEVTQTPSHQVTQMGQEVILRCVPISNHLYFYWYRQILGQKVEFLVSFYNNEISEKSEIFDDQFSVERPDGSNFTLKIRSTKLEDSAMYFCASSPRGQFNQPQHFGDGTRLSIL.